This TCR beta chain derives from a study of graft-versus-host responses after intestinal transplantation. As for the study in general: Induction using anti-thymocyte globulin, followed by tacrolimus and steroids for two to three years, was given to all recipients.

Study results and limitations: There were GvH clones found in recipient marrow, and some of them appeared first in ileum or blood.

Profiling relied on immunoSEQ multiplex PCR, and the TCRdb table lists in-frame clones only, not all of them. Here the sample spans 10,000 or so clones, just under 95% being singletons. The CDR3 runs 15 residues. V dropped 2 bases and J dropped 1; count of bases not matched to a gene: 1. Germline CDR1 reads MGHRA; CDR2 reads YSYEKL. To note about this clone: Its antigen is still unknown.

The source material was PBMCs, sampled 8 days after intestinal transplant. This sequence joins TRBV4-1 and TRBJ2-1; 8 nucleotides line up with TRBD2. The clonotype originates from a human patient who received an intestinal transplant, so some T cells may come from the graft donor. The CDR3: CASSQLAGSYNEQFF. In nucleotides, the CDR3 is TGCGCCAGCAGCCAATTAGCGGGGTCCTACAATGAGCAGTTCTTC.